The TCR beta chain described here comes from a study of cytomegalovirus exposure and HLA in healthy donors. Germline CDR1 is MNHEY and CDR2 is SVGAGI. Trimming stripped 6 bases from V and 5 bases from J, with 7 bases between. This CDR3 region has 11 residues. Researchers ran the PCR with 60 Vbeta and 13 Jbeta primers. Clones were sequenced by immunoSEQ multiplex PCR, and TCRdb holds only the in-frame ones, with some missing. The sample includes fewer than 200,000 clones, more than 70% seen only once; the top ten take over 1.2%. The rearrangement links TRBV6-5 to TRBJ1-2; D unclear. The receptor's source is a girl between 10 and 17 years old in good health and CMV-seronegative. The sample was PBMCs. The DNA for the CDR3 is TGTGCCAGCAGCCCTAGATATGGCTACACCTTC. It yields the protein CASSPRYGYTF.